The present TCR beta chain was sequenced within a study of shared clonotypes between healthy human individuals. Study-wide context: The study used three CD4 naive, three CD4 memory, two CD8 naive and one CD8 memory plate per donor.

TCRdb keeps only in-frame clones here, not all; method: immunoSEQ multiplex PCR. The table shows over 2 million clones, with less than 95% occurring only once. This CDR3 has 14 residues. Germline V CDR1 and CDR2: SGHNT, YYREEE (reference sequence). V lost 4 bases to trimming and J lost 9 bases; unmatched junction nucleotides: 9. About this clone itself: Its specificity is unknown.

Study-wide findings and caveats: The study generally estimated greater richness for naive than memory subsets.

Donors were healthy HIV-negative adults without recently reported acute infections or vaccinations. There were only Caucasian adults among the donors, and all lived in Nashville, Tennessee. This sequence was found in a man between 18 and 35 years old in good health. Some clones in this sample may be carry-over from other donors' samples. This sequence joins TRBV5-4 and TRBJ2-1, with TRBD1 matching over 8 bases. Sequencing used naive CD4+ T cells from PBMCs. Regarding subset: CD45RA+ positively selected. The chain's CDR3 is CASSPDREKTEQFF. DNA for the CDR3: TGTGCCAGCAGCCCGGACAGGGAGAAAACTGAGCAGTTCTTC.